The sample holds a few counts of the clone carrying this TCR beta chain. The data belong to a study of response to subunit inactivated influenza vaccine. Trimming removed 4 bases from V and 0 bases from J, with 8 bases in between. Germline-derived CDR1 and CDR2 are LNHNV and YYDKDF (reference sequence). The CDR3 runs 14 residues. One entry per CDR3 protein, called by TCRdb with MiXCR from the RT-PCR reads. Here the sample spans fewer than 750,000 distinct CDR3 sequences, about 14% being singletons. The genes are TRBV15 and TRBJ2-3; D is ambiguous. The sequence was obtained from a man between 45 and 60 years old who received an inactivated influenza vaccine. The sample was PBMCs from blood, taken roughly 12 days after vaccination. The CDR3 region has the DNA TGTGCCACCAGCAATCTCACCAGCACAGATACGCAGTATTTT. It translates to CATSNLTSTDTQYF.